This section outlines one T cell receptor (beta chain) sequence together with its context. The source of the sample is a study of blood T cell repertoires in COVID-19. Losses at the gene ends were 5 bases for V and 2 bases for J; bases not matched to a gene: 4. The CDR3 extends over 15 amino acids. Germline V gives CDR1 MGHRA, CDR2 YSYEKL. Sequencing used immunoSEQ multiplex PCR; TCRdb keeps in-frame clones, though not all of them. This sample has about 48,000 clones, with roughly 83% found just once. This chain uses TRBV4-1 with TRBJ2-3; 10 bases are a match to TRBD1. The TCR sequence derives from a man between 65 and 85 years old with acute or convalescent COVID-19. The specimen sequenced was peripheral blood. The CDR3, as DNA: TGCGCCAGCAGCGAGGGACAGGGGATCACAGATACGCAGTATTTT. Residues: CASSEGQGITDTQYF.